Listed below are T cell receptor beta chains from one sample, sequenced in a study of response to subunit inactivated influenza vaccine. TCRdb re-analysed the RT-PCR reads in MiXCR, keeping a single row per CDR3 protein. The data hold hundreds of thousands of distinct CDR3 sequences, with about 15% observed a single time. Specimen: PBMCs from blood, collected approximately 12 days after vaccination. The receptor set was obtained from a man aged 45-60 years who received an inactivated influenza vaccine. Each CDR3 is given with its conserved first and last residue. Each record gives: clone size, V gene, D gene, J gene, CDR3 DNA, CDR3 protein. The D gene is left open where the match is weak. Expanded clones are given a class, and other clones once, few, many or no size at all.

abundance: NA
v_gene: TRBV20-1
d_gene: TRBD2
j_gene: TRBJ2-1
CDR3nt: TGCAGTGCAACTAGCGGGAGGTCCCGGTTCTTC
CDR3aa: CSATSGRSRFF

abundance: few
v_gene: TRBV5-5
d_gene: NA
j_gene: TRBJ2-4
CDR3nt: TGTGCCAGCAGCTTGCAACAGACTAGGAACATTCAGTACTTC
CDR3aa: CASSLQQTRNIQYF

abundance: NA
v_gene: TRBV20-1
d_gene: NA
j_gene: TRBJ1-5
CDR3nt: TGCAGTGCCACCAGGGGAAATCAGCCCCAGCATTTT
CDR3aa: CSATRGNQPQHF

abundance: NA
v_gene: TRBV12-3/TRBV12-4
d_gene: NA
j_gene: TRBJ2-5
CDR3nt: TGTGCCAGCAGTACGACTGGGGACGAGACCCAGTACTTC
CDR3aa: CASSTTGDETQYF

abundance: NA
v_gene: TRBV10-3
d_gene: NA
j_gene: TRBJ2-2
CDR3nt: TGTGCCATCAGTGAGGGGACGGGGAAACCCGGGGAGCTGTTTTTT
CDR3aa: CAISEGTGKPGELFF

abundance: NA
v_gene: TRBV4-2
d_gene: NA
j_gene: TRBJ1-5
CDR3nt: TGTGCCAGCAGCCAATCGGTTGGCCGGGACGGCAATCAGCCCCAGCATTTT
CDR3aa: CASSQSVGRDGNQPQHF

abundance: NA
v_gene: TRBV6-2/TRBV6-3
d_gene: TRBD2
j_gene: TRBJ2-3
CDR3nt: TGTGCCAGCCAGCGGGGGGGCACAGATACGCAGTATTTT
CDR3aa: CASQRGGTDTQYF

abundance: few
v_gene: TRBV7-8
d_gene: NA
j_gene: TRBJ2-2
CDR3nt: TGTGCCAGCAGGCTTACCGATCCGGGGACATTCGGGGAGCTGTTTTTT
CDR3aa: CASRLTDPGTFGELFF

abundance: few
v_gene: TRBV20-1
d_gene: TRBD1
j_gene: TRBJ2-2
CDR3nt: TGCAGTGCTAGAGATCATAAGGGGGCGGTCGGGGAGCTGTTTTTT
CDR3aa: CSARDHKGAVGELFF

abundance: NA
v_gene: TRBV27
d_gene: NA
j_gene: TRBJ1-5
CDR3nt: TGTGCCAGCAGTCCCGGGACACCCGGGCTTGGCAATCAGCCCCAGCATTTT
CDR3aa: CASSPGTPGLGNQPQHF

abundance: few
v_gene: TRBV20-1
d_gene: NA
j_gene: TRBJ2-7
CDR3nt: TGCAGTGGATGGACCTCACCCGGATTGGAGTACTTC
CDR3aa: CSGWTSPGLEYF

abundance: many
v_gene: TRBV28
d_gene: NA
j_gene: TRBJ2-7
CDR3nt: TGTGCCAGCAGAATACGGAGGGACGAGCAGTACTTC
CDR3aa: CASRIRRDEQYF

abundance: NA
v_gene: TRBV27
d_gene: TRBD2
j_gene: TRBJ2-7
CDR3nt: TGTGCCAGCAGTTTAGCCACTAGCGGGGGCGCTTACGAGCAGTGCTTC
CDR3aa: CASSLATSGGAYEQCF

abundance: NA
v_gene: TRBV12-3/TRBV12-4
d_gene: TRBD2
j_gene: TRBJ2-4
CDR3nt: TGTGCCAGCAGAAGTGACAGCGGGAACAAAAACATTCAGTACTTC
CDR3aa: CASRSDSGNKNIQYF

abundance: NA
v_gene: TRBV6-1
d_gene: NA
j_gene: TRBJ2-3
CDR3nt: TGTGCCAGCAGTGAAGGGGTCAGGTACACAGATACGCAGTATTTT
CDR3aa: CASSEGVRYTDTQYF

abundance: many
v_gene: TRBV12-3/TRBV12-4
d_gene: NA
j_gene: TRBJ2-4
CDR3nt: TGTGCCAGCAGTTTATCATGGCAGAGTCTAGCCAAAAACATTCAGTACTTC
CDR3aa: CASSLSWQSLAKNIQYF

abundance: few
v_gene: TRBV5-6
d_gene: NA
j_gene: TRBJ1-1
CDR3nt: TGTGCCAGCAGCTTCAGGGCAGGCACTGAAGCTTTCTTT
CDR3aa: CASSFRAGTEAFF

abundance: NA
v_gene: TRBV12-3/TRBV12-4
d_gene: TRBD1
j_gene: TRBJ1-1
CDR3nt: TGTGCCAGCAGTTTAGCGGGACAGCTGAACACTGAAGCTTTCTTT
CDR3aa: CASSLAGQLNTEAFF

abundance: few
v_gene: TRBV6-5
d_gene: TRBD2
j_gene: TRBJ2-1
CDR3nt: TGTGCCAGCAGTTACCTTAGCGGGGGGGCCGGTCTGTTCTTC
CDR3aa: CASSYLSGGAGLFF

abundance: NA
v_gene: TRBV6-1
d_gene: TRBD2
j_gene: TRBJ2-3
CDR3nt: TGTGCCAGCAGTGAGAATCTAGCGGGAGCAGATACGCAGTATTTT
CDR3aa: CASSENLAGADTQYF

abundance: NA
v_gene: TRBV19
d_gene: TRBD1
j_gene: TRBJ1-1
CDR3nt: TGTGCCAGTAGTCCCGGGACAGCCGGGAGCACTGAAGCTTTCTTT
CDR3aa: CASSPGTAGSTEAFF

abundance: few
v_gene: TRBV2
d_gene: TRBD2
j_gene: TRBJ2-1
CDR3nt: TGTGCCAGCCGTAGACTAGCGGACCCGTACAATGAGCAGTTCTTC
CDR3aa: CASRRLADPYNEQFF

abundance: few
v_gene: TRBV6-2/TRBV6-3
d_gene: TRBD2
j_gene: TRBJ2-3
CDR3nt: TGTGCCAGCGGATCCGAACTAGCGGAGTCCACAGATACGCAGTATTTT
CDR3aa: CASGSELAESTDTQYF

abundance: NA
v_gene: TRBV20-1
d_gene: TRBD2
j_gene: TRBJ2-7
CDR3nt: TGCAGTGCTAGTCCCCCGGGGGGGTACTACGAGCAGTACTTC
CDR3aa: CSASPPGGYYEQYF

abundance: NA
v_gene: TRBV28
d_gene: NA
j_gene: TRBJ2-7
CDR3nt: TGTGCCAGCAGTTTATTTTGGGCGGAGGGCTACGAGCAGTACTTC
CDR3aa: CASSLFWAEGYEQYF

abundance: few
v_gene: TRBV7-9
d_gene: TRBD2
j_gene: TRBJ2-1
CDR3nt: TGTGCCAGCAGCCTCGAGGGCGGGAGGGCGCGTTCTCCGTTCTTC
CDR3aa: CASSLEGGRARSPFF

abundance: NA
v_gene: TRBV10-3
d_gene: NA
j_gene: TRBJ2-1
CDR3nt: TGTGCCATCAGTGAGTCAAGGGTCAGCATGGTCTTC
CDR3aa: CAISESRVSMVF

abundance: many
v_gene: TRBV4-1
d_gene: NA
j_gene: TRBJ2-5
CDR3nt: TGCGCCAGCAGCCAAGTTGGGGAGAGTGAGACCCAGTACTTC
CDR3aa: CASSQVGESETQYF

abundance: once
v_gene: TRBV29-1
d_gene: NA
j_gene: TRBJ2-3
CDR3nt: TGCAGCGTTGACCGGGACATCACAGATACGCAGTATTTT
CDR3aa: CSVDRDITDTQYF

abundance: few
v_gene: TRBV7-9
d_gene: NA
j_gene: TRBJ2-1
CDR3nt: TGTGCCAGCAGCTTAGAGGACGGCCGGGGGTTCTTC
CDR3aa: CASSLEDGRGFF

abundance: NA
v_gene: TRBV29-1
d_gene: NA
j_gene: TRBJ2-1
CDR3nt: TGCAGCGTAAACTACAATGAGCAGTTCTTC
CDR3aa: CSVNYNEQFF

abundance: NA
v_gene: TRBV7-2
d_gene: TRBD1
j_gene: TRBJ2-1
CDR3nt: TGTGCCAGCAGCCGACAGGGGAGGTTCGGGAATGAGCAGTTCTTC
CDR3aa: CASSRQGRFGNEQFF

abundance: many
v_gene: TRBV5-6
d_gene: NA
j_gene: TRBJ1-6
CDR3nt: TGTGCCAGCAGCCCCCGGGCCGCGGTTTTGGATTCACCCCTCCACTTT
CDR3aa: CASSPRAAVLDSPLHF

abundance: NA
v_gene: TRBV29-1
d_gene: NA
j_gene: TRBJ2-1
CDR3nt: TGCAGCGTTCTCGCGATTCCAGAGCAGTTCTTC
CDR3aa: CSVLAIPEQFF

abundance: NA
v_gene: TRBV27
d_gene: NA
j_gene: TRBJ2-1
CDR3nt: TGTGCCAGCAGGTCCGAAGAACTTGCACCCACCGATGAGCAGTTCTTC
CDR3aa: CASRSEELAPTDEQFF

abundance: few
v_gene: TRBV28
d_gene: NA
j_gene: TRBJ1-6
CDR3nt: TGTGCCAGCAGTTTATGGCAGGACAATTCACCCCTCCACTTT
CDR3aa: CASSLWQDNSPLHF

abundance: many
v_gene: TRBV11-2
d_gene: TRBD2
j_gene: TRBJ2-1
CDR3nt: TGTGCCAGCAGCGGCGCGACTAGCGGGACTGGGTACAATGAGCAGTTCTTC
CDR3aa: CASSGATSGTGYNEQFF

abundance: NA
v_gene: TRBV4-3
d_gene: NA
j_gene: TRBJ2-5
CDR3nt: TGCGCCAGCAGCCAAGATAAGGACTACTACCAAGAGACCCAGTACTTC
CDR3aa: CASSQDKDYYQETQYF

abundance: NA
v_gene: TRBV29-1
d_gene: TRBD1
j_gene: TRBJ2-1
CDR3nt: TGCAGCGTTGGGGGACAGGGGGGATACAATGAGCAGTTCTTC
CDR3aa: CSVGGQGGYNEQFF

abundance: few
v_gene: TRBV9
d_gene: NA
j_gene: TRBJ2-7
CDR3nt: TGTGCCAGCAGCGTAGCAGGCACATCCTACGAGCAGTACTTC
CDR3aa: CASSVAGTSYEQYF